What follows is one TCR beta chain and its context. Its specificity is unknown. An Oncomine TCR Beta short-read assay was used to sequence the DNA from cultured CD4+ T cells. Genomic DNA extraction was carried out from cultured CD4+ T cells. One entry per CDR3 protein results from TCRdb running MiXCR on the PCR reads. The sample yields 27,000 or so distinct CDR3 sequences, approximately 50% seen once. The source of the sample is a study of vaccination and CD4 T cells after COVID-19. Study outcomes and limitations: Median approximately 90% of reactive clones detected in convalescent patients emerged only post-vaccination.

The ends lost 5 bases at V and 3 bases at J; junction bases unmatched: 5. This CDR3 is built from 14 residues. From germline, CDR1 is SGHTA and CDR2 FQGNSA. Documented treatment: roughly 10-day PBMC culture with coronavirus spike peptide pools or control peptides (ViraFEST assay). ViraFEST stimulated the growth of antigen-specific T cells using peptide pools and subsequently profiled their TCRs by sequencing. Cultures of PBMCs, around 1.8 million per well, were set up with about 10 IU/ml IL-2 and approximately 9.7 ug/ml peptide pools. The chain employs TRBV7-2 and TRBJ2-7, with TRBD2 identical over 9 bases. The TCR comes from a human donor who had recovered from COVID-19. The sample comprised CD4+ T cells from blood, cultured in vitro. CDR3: CASSEGLAGYEQYF. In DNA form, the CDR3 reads TGTGCCAGCAGCGAGGGACTAGCTGGCTACGAGCAGTACTTC.